This passage covers 19 T cell receptor beta chains from one sample sequenced in a study of shared clonotypes between healthy human individuals. Profiled with immunoSEQ multiplex PCR; TCRdb holds only in-frame clones, not every one. The sample consists of under 550,000 clones, around 96% of them appearing once. Material for sequencing was naive CD4+ T cells sorted from blood. This sample's subset: CD45RA+ positively selected. These receptors were taken from a woman between 25 and 40 years old in good health.

The CDR3 DNA is TGCAGCGTTGCCGGGACAGGGAAAGTCCCTGAAGCTTTCTTT. It translates to CSVAGTGKVPEAFF. V is TRBV29-1 and J is TRBJ1-1, with TRBD1 matching 9 bases. Germline CDR1 and CDR2: SQVTM and ANQGSEA. V was pared by 4 bases and J by 6 bases, with 9 bases of the junction left unmatched. The CDR3 has 14 residues.

The V call is TRBV6-5, the J call TRBJ2-7, with 8 bases that match TRBD2. CDR1 MNHEY and CDR2 SVGAGI come from the germline V gene. Trimming at V came to 8 bases and at J to 6 bases, leaving 3 bases not matched to a gene. The CDR3 runs to 11 residues. The CDR3 spells CASRGGGEQYF. Written as DNA, the CDR3 is TGTGCCAGCCGGGGGGGCGGCGAGCAGTACTTC.

The rearrangement links TRBV19 to TRBJ2-1, with D unclear. V gave up 4 bases and J gave up 4 bases, with 29 bases separating them. CDR1 and CDR2 (germline): LNHDA, SQIVND (reference sequence). CDR3 length: 20 residues. CDR3 sequence: CASSTSRVPTLSRTYNEQFF. The CDR3 DNA is TGTGCCAGTAGTACGAGTAGGGTGCCGACCCTAAGTCGTACTTACAATGAGCAGTTCTTC.

This clone was observed once. V is TRBV5-1 and J is TRBJ2-1, with D perhaps matching TRBD2 (5 bases). Trimming cost V 6 bases and J 2 bases, with 15 bases left between them. Per the germline V gene, CDR1 is SGHRS and CDR2 is YFSETQ. This CDR3 spans 15 amino acids. Written as DNA, the CDR3 is TGCGCCAGCACCCAAGGAGGTGTTACCTACAATGAGCAGTTCTTC. As protein: CASTQGGVTYNEQFF.

This clone was counted only a few times. The CDR3 DNA is TGCAGCGTCCAGTCACGGCCCGGTCAGCCCCAGCATTTT. Protein: CSVQSRPGQPQHF. V usage is TRBV29-1 and J usage is TRBJ1-5; D is ambiguous. CDR1 SQVTM and CDR2 ANQGSEA come from the germline V gene. Between the trimmed V and J ends, which lost 6 bases and 6 bases, there was a span of 15 bases. This CDR3 region has 13 residues.

The J gene is TRBJ2-7, the V gene TRBV11-3; D not certain. Trimming removed 5 bases at V and 3 bases at J, with 11 bases between. Germline-derived CDR1 and CDR2 are SGHNT and YENEEA. The CDR3 is 13 residues long. The CDR3, as DNA: TGTGCCAGCAGCATACAGCCCAGCTACGAGCAGTACTTC. Residues: CASSIQPSYEQYF. Full variable domain (rest looked up from reference TRBV11-3 and TRBJ2-7): EAGVVQSPRYKIIEKKQPVAFWCNPISGHNTLYWYLQNLGQGPELLIRYENEEAVDDSQLPKDRFSAERLKGVDSTLKIQPAELGDSAVYLCASSIQPSYEQYFGPGTRLTVT.

Worth noting for this clone: A junction end diverges from the germline sequence, so it may reflect a read error. The chain employs TRBV5-1 and TRBJ2-7; D might be TRBD2 (6 bases). CDR1 and CDR2 (germline): SGHRS, YFSETQ. This CDR3 has 15 residues. The CDR3 here is CASSLGDFSSYEQYF. The CDR3 DNA is TGCGCCAGCAGTTTGGGGGACTTTAGCTCCTACGAGCAGTACTTC. Supplemented by reference TRBV5-1 and TRBJ2-7, the full variable domain reads KAGVTQTPRYLIKTRGQQVTLSCSPISGHRSVSWYQQTPGQGLQFLFEYFSETQRNKGNFPGRFSGRQFSNSRSEMNVSTLELGDSALYLCASSLGDFSSYEQYFGPGTRLTVT.

This chain links TRBV28 with TRBJ1-2; D not certain. The CDR3 spans 14 residues. Germline values: CDR1 MDHEN, CDR2 SYDVKM. V gave up 10 bases and J gave up 0 bases, with 15 bases separating them. The CDR3 region is CATQRPGTNYGYTF. The CDR3 DNA is TGTGCCACACAAAGGCCAGGCACTAACTATGGCTACACCTTC.

CDR3 amino acids: CASSLTEGSNEQYF. In DNA, the CDR3 is TGTGCCAGCTCACTGACAGAGGGGAGCAACGAGCAGTACTTC. The chain is built from TRBV18 and TRBJ2-7; tentatively, D is TRBD1 or TRBD2 (5 bases each). CDR3 length equals 14 residues. Looked up from germline, CDR1 is KGHSH and CDR2 is LQKENI. The V and J ends lost 4 bases and 5 bases respectively, with 15 bases between them. Looking up the rest from reference TRBV18 and TRBJ2-7 gives the full variable domain: NAGVMQNPRHLVRRRGQEARLRCSPMKGHSHVYWYRQLPEEGLKFMVYLQKENIIDESGMPKERFSAEFPKEGPSILRIQQVVRGDSAAYFCASSLTEGSNEQYFGPGTRLTVT.

Only one count was recorded for this clone. The rearrangement joins TRBV6-5 to TRBJ2-3, with TRBD1 as a possible D gene (5 bases). The CDR3 is 12 amino acids. From germline, CDR1 is MNHEY and CDR2 SVGAGI. With 6 bases removed from V and 4 bases from J, the gap between germline ends came to 8 bases. CDR3: CASRETADTQYF. DNA for the CDR3: TGTGCCAGCAGGGAGACAGCAGATACGCAGTATTTT.

This clone came up once. This chain uses TRBV27 with TRBJ2-1; D is possibly TRBD2 (6 bases). This CDR3 spans 15 amino acids. The germline gives CDR1 MNHEY, CDR2 SMNVEV (reference sequence). Trimming shortened V by 2 bases and J by 0 bases, and 8 bases separated the two germline ends. The CDR3: CASSLGGVSYNEQFF. The CDR3, as DNA: TGTGCCAGCAGTTTAGGAGGGGTCTCCTACAATGAGCAGTTCTTC.

This clone was seen once. The chain employs TRBV7-2 and TRBJ2-5; 7 bases align to TRBD1. CDR3 size: 14 residues. The V and J ends lost 3 bases and 5 bases, in that order; junction bases with no gene match: 6. Per the germline V gene, CDR1 is SGHTA and CDR2 is FQGNSA. CDR3 sequence reads: CASSFTGAGETQYF. CDR3 sequence (DNA): TGTGCCAGCAGCTTCACAGGGGCCGGGGAGACCCAGTACTTC.

V and J are TRBV5-1 and TRBJ2-5, with 10 positions matching TRBD2. The DNA matches TRBJ2-7 better at its end, which makes the J call doubtful. This CDR3 is built from 14 residues. CDR1 SGHRS and CDR2 YFSETQ come from the germline V gene. CDR3 in amino acids: CASSRTSGNYEQYF. As DNA, the CDR3 is TGCGCCAGCAGCCGGACTAGCGGAAACTACGAGCAGTACTTC.

This rearrangement joins TRBV5-8 to TRBJ2-1, with 9 bases fitting TRBD1. This CDR3 has 20 amino acids. Germline-derived CDR1 and CDR2 are SGHTS and YDEGEE. Losses at the gene ends were 4 bases for V and 2 bases for J; bases not matched to a gene: 19. The CDR3 DNA is TGTGCCAGCAGCCTAACAGGGGGCAACCATTATGACTGGACCTACAATGAGCAGTTCTTC. Residues: CASSLTGGNHYDWTYNEQFF. Full variable domain (rest looked up from reference TRBV5-8 and TRBJ2-1): EAGVTQSPTHLIKTRGQQATLRCSPISGHTSVYWYQQALGLGLQFLLWYDEGEERNRGNFPPRFSGRQFPNYSSELNVNALELEDSALYLCASSLTGGNHYDWTYNEQFFGPGTRLTVL.

This rearrangement joins TRBV5-1 to TRBJ1-2, with D unresolved. The CDR3 spans 15 residues. The V gene lost 0 bases and the J gene lost 6 bases, with 15 bases spanning the gap. Germline V gene sequence: CDR1 SGHRS, CDR2 YFSETQ. The CDR3 DNA reads as TGCGCCAGCAGCTTGGGATCGGCCCGCGGAAATGGCTACACCTTC. Residues: CASSLGSARGNGYTF.

This chain joins TRBV18 and TRBJ2-7, with D possibly TRBD1 on 6 matching bases. Germline assignment: CDR1 KGHSH and CDR2 LQKENI. The length of the CDR3 is 15 residues. The V and J ends lost 3 bases and 5 bases respectively, with 17 bases between them. CDR3 in amino acids: CASSPDSKLLHEQYF. In DNA, the CDR3 is TGTGCCAGCTCACCGGACAGTAAGCTGCTCCACGAGCAGTACTTC.

The chain recombines TRBV19 with TRBJ2-4, with 9 positions matching TRBD2. Germline values: CDR1 LNHDA, CDR2 SQIVND (reference sequence). With V trimmed by 5 bases and J by 3 bases, 17 bases remained unmatched. This CDR3 region has 19 residues. As DNA, the CDR3 is TGTGCCAGTAGTTCGACTAGCGGAGGGAGGTCGGTTTACAAAAACATTCAGTACTTC. It yields the protein CASSSTSGGRSVYKNIQYF.

This rearrangement joins TRBV6-5 to TRBJ2-7, with TRBD2 identical over 8 bases. Trimming took 6 bases from V and 6 from J; bases not matched to a gene: 7. The CDR3 covers 13 residues. In germline, CDR1 is MNHEY, CDR2 SVGAGI. The CDR3 DNA sequence: TGTGCCAGCAGCCCTCCGGGGGGGGGCGAGCAGTACTTC. Residues: CASSPPGGGEQYF.

This clone has more than one count but fewer than ten. This rearrangement joins TRBV5-5 to TRBJ1-3, with D unresolved. The V gene's germline CDR1 is SGHKS and CDR2 YYEKEE (reference sequence). The V gene lost 0 bases and the J gene lost 2 bases, with 6 bases spanning the gap. There are 14 residues in the CDR3. This CDR3 reads CASSLGGPGNTIYF. The CDR3 region has the DNA TGTGCCAGCAGCTTGGGCGGTCCTGGAAACACCATATATTTT.